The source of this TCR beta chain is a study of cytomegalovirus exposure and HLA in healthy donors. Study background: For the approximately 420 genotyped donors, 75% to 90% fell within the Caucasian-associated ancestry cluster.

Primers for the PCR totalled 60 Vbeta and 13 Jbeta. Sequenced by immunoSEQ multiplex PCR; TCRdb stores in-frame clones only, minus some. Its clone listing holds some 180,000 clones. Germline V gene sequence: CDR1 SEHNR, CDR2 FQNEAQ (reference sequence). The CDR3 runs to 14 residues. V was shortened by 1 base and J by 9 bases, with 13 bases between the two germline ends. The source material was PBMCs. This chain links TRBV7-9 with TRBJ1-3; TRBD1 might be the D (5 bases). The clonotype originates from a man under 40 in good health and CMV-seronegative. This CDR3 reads CASSLGGDSSTIYF. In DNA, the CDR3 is TGTGCCAGCAGCTTAGGGGGGGATTCTAGCACCATATATTTT.